One and the same sample provided the 22 T cell receptor beta chains below, sequenced in a study of cytomegalovirus exposure and HLA in healthy donors. Sequencing used immunoSEQ multiplex PCR; TCRdb keeps in-frame clones, though not all of them. The sample holds roughly 250,000 clones, around 90% seen once. Sequencing input: PBMCs. Receptor source: a young woman in good health and CMV-seronegative.

The chain links TRBV19 to TRBJ1-5, with 7 bases fitting TRBD1. V trimming: 5 bases; J trimming: 4 bases; junction bases outside the gene matches: 5. CDR3 length: 14 residues. CDR1 is LNHDA, CDR2 SQIVND, per germline (reference sequence). The CDR3 DNA reads as TGTGCCAGTAGTGTCGGACAGGTGAATCAGCCCCAGCATTTT. It is translated as CASSVGQVNQPQHF. Variable domain in full (rest from reference TRBV19 and TRBJ1-5): DGGITQSPKYLFRKEGQNVTLSCEQNLNHDAMYWYRQDPGQGLRLIYYSQIVNDFQKGDIAEGYSVSREKKESFPLTVTSAQKNPTAFYLCASSVGQVNQPQHFGDGTRLSIL.

V usage is TRBV5-1 and J usage is TRBJ2-1; D ambiguous. V was pared by 2 bases and J by 5 bases, with 8 bases between. The CDR3 is 13 residues long. From germline, CDR1 is SGHRS and CDR2 YFSETQ. This chain's CDR3 is CASSFATNNEQFF. The CDR3 coding sequence is TGCGCCAGCAGCTTTGCAACTAACAATGAGCAGTTCTTC.

The J gene is TRBJ2-2, the V gene TRBV2; 11 bases line up with TRBD2. The CDR3 loop spans 16 amino acids. The ends lost 6 bases at V and 4 bases at J; junction bases unmatched: 7. The germline CDR1 and CDR2 sequences are SNHLY and FYNNEI. CDR3 sequence: CASRPLAGDRTGELFF. CDR3 DNA sequence: TGTGCCAGCAGGCCACTAGCGGGGGACCGCACCGGGGAGCTGTTTTTT. Using reference TRBV2 and TRBJ2-2 for the parts outside the CDR3, the full variable domain is EPEVTQTPSHQVTQMGQEVILRCVPISNHLYFYWYRQILGQKVEFLVSFYNNEISEKSEIFDDQFSVERPDGSNFTLKIRSTKLEDSAMYFCASRPLAGDRTGELFFGEGSRLTVL.

This clone has only one observation. The chain carries TRBV19 and TRBJ1-3; 9 positions agree with TRBD1. CDR3 length equals 17 residues. Germline-derived CDR1 and CDR2 are LNHDA and SQIVND (reference sequence). Germline trimming cut 5 bases from V and 8 bases from J; bases unmatched to any gene: 16. CDR3 sequence (DNA): TGTGCCAGTAGTCTCGACCGGGACAGGGAAAGTTCGGACACCATATATTTT. It is translated as CASSLDRDRESSDTIYF.

The V gene is TRBV7-9, the J gene TRBJ2-6; no definite D call. From germline, CDR1 is SEHNR and CDR2 FQNEAQ (reference sequence). The CDR3 spans 18 residues. The V and J ends lost 2 bases and 0 bases respectively, with 14 bases between them. The CDR3 DNA sequence: TGTGCCAGCAGCTTATTGATATCCGGTCTCTCTGGGGCCAACGTCCTGACTTTC. Residues: CASSLLISGLSGANVLTF.

This clone showed up just once. This chain links TRBV27 with TRBJ2-2; perhaps TRBD2 as D (5 bases). Germline V CDR1 and CDR2: MNHEY, SMNVEV (reference sequence). This CDR3 region has 18 residues. Trimming took 7 bases from V and 3 from J, leaving 24 bases between them. The CDR3 reads CASTSSSGVSSHTGELFF. The CDR3 DNA reads as TGTGCCAGCACCTCCTCGTCCGGGGTCAGTTCACACACCGGGGAGCTGTTTTTT.

This chain links TRBV19 with TRBJ2-1, with 9 positions matching TRBD2. The CDR3 extends over 16 amino acids. CDR1 and CDR2 from the germline V gene are LNHDA and SQIVND (reference sequence). V trimming: 0 bases; J trimming: 5 bases; junction bases outside the gene matches: 5. The CDR3 nucleotides are TGTGCCAGTAGTATAGATACAGCGGGGGGCCACAATGAGCAGTTCTTC. Its translation: CASSIDTAGGHNEQFF.

This clone was found once. The V gene is TRBV9, the J gene TRBJ1-6, with 9 bases matching TRBD1. This CDR3 contains 15 residues. Trimming took 3 bases from V and 9 from J; bases not matched to a gene: 7. Germline CDR1 reads SGDLS; CDR2 reads YYNGEE. The CDR3 coding sequence is TGTGCCAGCAGCGCCCAACAGGGGGCTTTTTCACCCCTCCACTTT. It encodes CASSAQQGAFSPLHF.

The CDR3 here is CASSLRSSGGEETQYF. The CDR3 DNA reads as TGTGCCAGCAGCTTAAGATCCAGCGGGGGGGAAGAGACCCAGTACTTC. This rearrangement joins TRBV11-2 to TRBJ2-5, with 10 bases lining up with TRBD2. CDR1 SGHAT and CDR2 FQNNGV come from the germline V gene. The CDR3 contains 16 residues. V shed 2 bases and J 3 bases; nucleotides not matched to a gene: 6.

The V call is TRBV5-6, the J call TRBJ1-3, with D maybe TRBD1 (6 bases). The V gene's germline CDR1 is SGHDT and CDR2 YYEEEE. The CDR3 has 12 residues. V lost 5 bases, J lost 8 bases, and 11 bases lay in between. CDR3 sequence: CASSQQGYTIYF. The CDR3 DNA follows: TGTGCCAGCAGTCAACAGGGTTACACCATATATTTT.

This chain connects TRBV5-1 to TRBJ2-4; 13 nucleotides line up with TRBD2. V lost 7 bases to trimming and J lost 14 bases; unmatched junction nucleotides: 9. CDR1 and CDR2 from the germline V gene are SGHRS and YFSETQ. The CDR3 length is 13 residues. The CDR3 sequence: CASRTRTSGGKYF. CDR3 in DNA: TGCGCCAGCCGGACGAGGACTAGCGGGGGAAAGTACTTC.

This clone was seen once. V usage is TRBV25-1 and J usage is TRBJ2-7; 7 positions agree with TRBD1. Germline values: CDR1 MGHDK, CDR2 SYGVNS. The CDR3 extends over 15 amino acids. Trimming removed 2 bases from V and 6 bases from J; junction bases left unmatched: 10. CDR3 in DNA: TGTGCCAGCAGTGAAGTCTTCGACAGGGCACCCGAGCAGTACGTC. Translating it yields CASSEVFDRAPEQYV.

This clone was seen only once. The chain recombines TRBV28 with TRBJ2-2; tentatively, D is TRBD2 (5 bases). The germline V and J ends were trimmed by 8 bases and 4 bases, with 14 bases remaining between them. Germline values: CDR1 MDHEN, CDR2 SYDVKM. CDR3 length equals 14 residues. The CDR3 nucleotides read TGTGCCAGCCACAGAGGGCGCGTCACCGGGGAGCTGTTTTTT. Its protein is CASHRGRVTGELFF.

This sequence joins TRBV18 and TRBJ2-1, with a tentative D call TRBD2 (6 bases). The V gene's germline CDR1 is KGHSH and CDR2 LQKENI. The CDR3 loop spans 16 amino acids. Trimming pared 2 bases from V and 1 base from J, leaving 12 bases between. The CDR3 DNA follows: TGTGCCAGCTCACCAGGGCGGGGACGATCCTACAATGAGCAGTTCTTC. It yields the protein CASSPGRGRSYNEQFF.

This chain joins TRBV7-9 and TRBJ1-2, with TRBD1 matching 10 bases. Trimming took 4 bases from V and 8 from J; bases not matched to a gene: 16. This CDR3 contains 17 residues. CDR1 is SEHNR, CDR2 FQNEAQ, per germline (reference sequence). The CDR3: CASSSGSGTGELDGYTF. CDR3 DNA sequence: TGTGCCAGCAGCTCAGGGTCCGGGACAGGGGAGTTGGACGGCTACACCTTC.

The V gene is TRBV7-2, the J gene TRBJ2-5; 8 nucleotides agree with TRBD2. V lost 1 base, J lost 4 bases, and 8 bases stayed unmatched. The CDR3 extends over 16 amino acids. Germline V gene lookup returns CDR1 SGHTA and CDR2 FQGNSA. The CDR3 nucleotides read TGTGCCAGCAGCTTAGTGGAAGGACTAGCATCAGAGACCCAGTACTTC. It specifies CASSLVEGLASETQYF.

J is TRBJ2-1 and V is TRBV5-4; D might be TRBD2 (6 bases). Germline CDR1 SGHNT, CDR2 YYREEE (reference sequence). This CDR3 is 15 amino acids long. V shed 0 bases and J shed 2 bases, with 9 bases lying between them. This CDR3 reads CASSLGGVTYNEQFF. For the CDR3, the DNA is TGTGCCAGCAGCTTGGGGGGGGTAACCTACAATGAGCAGTTCTTC.

This chain uses TRBV5-4 with TRBJ2-7; TRBD1 matches 9 bases. Trimming at V came to 3 bases and at J to 0 bases, leaving 7 bases not matched to a gene. The CDR3 is made up of 16 amino acids. Germline loops: CDR1 SGHNT, CDR2 YYREEE (reference sequence). CDR3 sequence (DNA): TGTGCCAGCAGCTACACAGGGGGCATTAGCTCCTACGAGCAGTACGTC. This encodes CASSYTGGISSYEQYV.

V and J are TRBV5-1 and TRBJ1-4; 9 positions agree with TRBD1. The CDR3 extends over 15 amino acids. The V segment lost 0 bases and the J segment 7 bases; nucleotides outside the gene matches: 4. Germline V gene sequence: CDR1 SGHRS, CDR2 YFSETQ. Here the CDR3 reads CASSLVTGGGEKLFF. The CDR3 DNA reads TGCGCCAGCAGCTTGGTTACAGGGGGCGGTGAAAAACTGTTTTTT.

The chain couples TRBV6-5 to TRBJ1-5; 8 nucleotides align to TRBD1. With 6 bases clipped from V and 2 bases from J, the junction kept 3 bases outside the gene matches. CDR3 length: 14 residues. Germline V lookup: CDR1 MNHEY, CDR2 SVGAGI. In DNA form, the CDR3 reads TGTGCCAGCAGCCGGGGACAGGGCAATCAGCCCCAGCATTTT. Amino acids: CASSRGQGNQPQHF.

The CDR3 DNA follows: TGTGCCAGCAGTTTATTTTTTGGGCGGGGGGGCCCATCGGAGACCCAGTACTTC. It codes for CASSLFFGRGGPSETQYF. V is TRBV28 and J is TRBJ2-5, with TRBD2 identical over 9 bases. CDR3 length: 18 amino acids. CDR1 and CDR2 (germline): MDHEN, SYDVKM. V lost 1 base, J lost 5 bases, and 14 bases stayed unmatched. Variable domain in full (rest from reference TRBV28 and TRBJ2-5): DVKVTQSSRYLVKRTGEKVFLECVQDMDHENMFWYRQDPGLGLRLIYFSYDVKMKEKGDIPEGYSVSREKKERFSLILESASTNQTSMYLCASSLFFGRGGPSETQYFGPGTRLLVL.

The chain recombines TRBV6-1 with TRBJ1-2, with 7 bases lining up with TRBD1. This CDR3 is 13 amino acids long. V lost 4 bases and J lost 4; bases outside the gene matches: 3. Germline CDR1 reads MNHNS; CDR2 reads SASEGT. The CDR3 DNA reads TGTGCCAGCAGTGGACAGGGAGGCTATGGCTACACCTTC. Translation: CASSGQGGYGYTF.